The T cell receptor (beta chain) under discussion was sequenced for a study of blood T cell repertoires in COVID-19. V lost 5 bases, J lost 4 bases, and 24 bases lay in between. This CDR3 has 17 amino acids. Germline V gene sequence: CDR1 SEHNR, CDR2 FQNEAQ (reference sequence). Clinical history as reported by participants underpinned cohort assignment. Assay: immunoSEQ multiplex PCR; the TCRdb copy retains only in-frame clones and omits some. The sample yields around 250,000 clones, just over 85% seen once. The rearrangement joins TRBV7-9 to TRBJ2-7; D is possibly TRBD2 (6 bases). The source material was PBMCs or T cells enriched from blood (not recorded which). This receptor was obtained from a man between 18 and 29 years old who had recovered from COVID-19. The DNA for the CDR3 is TGTGCCAGCAGCCTCACTTCCGACGGGAGAGTCAGTTACGAGCAGTACTTC. Translation gives CASSLTSDGRVSYEQYF. The full variable domain, in which reference TRBV7-9 and TRBJ2-7 provide the parts outside the CDR3, is DTGVSQNPRHKITKRGQNVTFRCDPISEHNRLYWYRQTLGQGPEFLTYFQNEAQLEKSRLLSDRFSAERPKGSFSTLEIQRTEQGDSAMYLCASSLTSDGRVSYEQYFGPGTRLTVT.